Below are 8 T cell receptor beta chains sequenced from a single sample in a study of T-cell memory formation after mild COVID-19. TCRdb reprocessed the 5' RACE reads via MiXCR and lists one record per CDR3 protein. This sample has 85,000 to 130,000 distinct CDR3 sequences, with around 11% found just once. The sequenced sample was PBMCs or a T cell subset sorted from them (not recorded which). These TCRs come from an adult woman who had mild COVID-19 (a few samples of this study predate the infection). Cell type and time point are not known.

In this sample, this clonotype turned up many times. V and J are TRBV7-9 and TRBJ2-1; the match to TRBD2 covers 7 bases. V was pared by 1 base and J by 9 bases, with 6 bases of the junction left unmatched. Germline CDR1 SEHNR, CDR2 FQNEAQ (reference sequence). The CDR3 loop spans 14 amino acids. DNA for the CDR3: TGTGCCAGCAGCTTAGTCCCTAGCGGCAGTGAGCAGTTCTTC. It codes for CASSLVPSGSEQFF.

This clonotype was seen more than once but under ten times. This rearrangement joins TRBV4-3 to TRBJ2-3; D possibly uses TRBD1 or TRBD2 (5 bases each). The CDR3 covers 17 residues. Trimming took 0 bases from V and 2 from J, leaving 15 bases between them. CDR1 is LGHNA, CDR2 YSLEER, per germline. The CDR3 loop is CASSQDRATGPTDTQYF. CDR3 in DNA: TGCGCCAGCAGCCAAGATAGGGCGACGGGGCCCACAGATACGCAGTATTTT.

This clonotype was found a few times. The chain combines TRBV30 with TRBJ2-2, with 10 bases fitting TRBD1. The germline V gene has CDR1 GTSNPN and CDR2 SVGIG (reference sequence). Losses at the gene ends were 3 bases for V and 3 bases for J; bases not matched to a gene: 4. This CDR3 has 15 amino acids. The chain's CDR3 is CAWSTGTGDTGELFF. The CDR3 bases are TGTGCCTGGAGCACCGGGACAGGGGACACCGGGGAGCTGTTTTTT.

The V gene is TRBV15, the J gene TRBJ2-1; 8 bases fit TRBD2. CDR1 and CDR2 (germline): LNHNV, YYDKDF (reference sequence). V dropped 3 bases and J dropped 4; count of bases not matched to a gene: 2. The CDR3 covers 14 residues. The CDR3 nucleotides read TGTGCCACCAGCAGCCGGGAGGGATACAATGAGCAGTTCTTC. It is translated as CATSSREGYNEQFF.

The V call is TRBV9, the J call TRBJ2-1; 11 bases map to TRBD2. The CDR3 runs 16 residues. Germline-derived CDR1 and CDR2 are SGDLS and YYNGEE. Trimming at V came to 0 bases and at J to 8 bases, leaving 7 bases not matched to a gene. The CDR3 nucleotides are TGTGCCAGCAGCGTAGACCCTAGCGGGAGGTTGGATGAGCAGTTCTTC. Translated: CASSVDPSGRLDEQFF. Looking up the rest from reference TRBV9 and TRBJ2-1 gives the full variable domain: DSGVTQTPKHLITATGQRVTLRCSPRSGDLSVYWYQQSLDQGLQFLIQYYNGEERAKGNILERFSAQQFPDLHSELNLSSLELGDSALYFCASSVDPSGRLDEQFFGPGTRLTVL.

The gene calls are TRBV6-5 and TRBJ2-1; D may be TRBD1 (7 bases). In germline, CDR1 is MNHEY, CDR2 SVGAGI. There are 15 residues in the CDR3. V was trimmed by 3 bases and J by 4 bases, leaving 13 bases between them. The CDR3 sequence is CASSYSEGAYNEQFF. CDR3 in DNA: TGTGCCAGCAGTTATTCGGAGGGGGCTTACAATGAGCAGTTCTTC.

CDR3 amino acids: CASGDRTSYEQYF. The DNA of the CDR3 is TGTGCCAGCGGGGACAGAACCTCCTACGAGCAGTACTTC. This sequence joins TRBV2 and TRBJ2-7, with 7 bases matching TRBD1. Germline loops: CDR1 SNHLY, CDR2 FYNNEI. The length of the CDR3 is 13 residues. The V gene end was trimmed by 8 bases and the J gene end by 0 bases; junction bases not matched to a gene: 4.

V is TRBV6-6 and J is TRBJ1-2; D gene unclear. The CDR3 extends over 16 amino acids. In germline, CDR1 is MNHNY, CDR2 SVGAGI (reference sequence). Trimming stripped 8 bases from V and 8 bases from J, with 27 bases between. CDR3 bases: TGTGCCAGCCTACAACCGTCGGGCCAGCGAACGGGGGGCTACACCTTC. Residues: CASLQPSGQRTGGYTF.